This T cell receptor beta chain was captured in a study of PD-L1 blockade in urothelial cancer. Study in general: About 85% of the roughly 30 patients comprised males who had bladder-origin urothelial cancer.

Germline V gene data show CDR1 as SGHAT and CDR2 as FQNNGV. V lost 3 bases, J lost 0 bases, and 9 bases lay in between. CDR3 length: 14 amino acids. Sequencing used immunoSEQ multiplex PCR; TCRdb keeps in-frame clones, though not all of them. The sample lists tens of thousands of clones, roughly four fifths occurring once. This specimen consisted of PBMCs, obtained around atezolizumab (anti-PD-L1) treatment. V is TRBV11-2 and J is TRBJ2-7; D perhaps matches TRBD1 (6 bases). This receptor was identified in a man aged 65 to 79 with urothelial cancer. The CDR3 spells CASSFWGPSYEQYF. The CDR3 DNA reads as TGTGCCAGCAGCTTCTGGGGGCCCTCCTACGAGCAGTACTTC. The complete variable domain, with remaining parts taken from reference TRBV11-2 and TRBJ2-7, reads EAGVAQSPRYKIIEKRQSVAFWCNPISGHATLYWYQQILGQGPKLLIQFQNNGVVDDSQLPKDRFSAERLKGVDSTLKIQPAKLEDSAVYLCASSFWGPSYEQYFGPGTRLTVT.